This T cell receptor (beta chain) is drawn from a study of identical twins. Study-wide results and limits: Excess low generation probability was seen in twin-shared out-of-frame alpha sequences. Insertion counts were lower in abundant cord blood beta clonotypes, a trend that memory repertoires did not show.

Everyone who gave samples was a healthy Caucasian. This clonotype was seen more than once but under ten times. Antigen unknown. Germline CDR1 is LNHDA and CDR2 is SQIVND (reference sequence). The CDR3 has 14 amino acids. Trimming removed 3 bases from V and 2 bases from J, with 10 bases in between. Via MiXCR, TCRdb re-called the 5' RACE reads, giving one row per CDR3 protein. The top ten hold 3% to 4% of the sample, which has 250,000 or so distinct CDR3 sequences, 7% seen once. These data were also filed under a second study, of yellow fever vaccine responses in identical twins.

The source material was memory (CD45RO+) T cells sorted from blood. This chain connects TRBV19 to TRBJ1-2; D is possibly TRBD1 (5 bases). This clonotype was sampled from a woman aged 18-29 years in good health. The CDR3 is CASSIAGGNYGYTF. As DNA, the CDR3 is TGTGCCAGTAGTATCGCCGGGGGAAACTATGGCTACACCTTC.